These 29 T cell receptor beta chains originate from one sample sequenced in a study of T cells in Graves' hyperthyroidism and ophthalmopathy. TCR beta CDR3 regions were amplified from RNA transcripts. The HTBI set primed first-round TCR CDR3 RT-PCR. TCRdb reprocessed the multiplex PCR reads via MiXCR and lists one record per CDR3 protein. The sample has some 490,000 distinct CDR3 sequences; roughly 23% are singletons. Sequencing was done on a sample of blood. Receptors were obtained from a woman aged 70-85 years with Graves' ophthalmopathy.

The V gene is TRBV3-1, the J gene TRBJ2-7, with D perhaps matching TRBD1 or TRBD2 (5 bases each). Germline V gene sequence: CDR1 LGHDT, CDR2 YNNKEL (reference sequence). V gave up 4 bases and J gave up 5 bases, with 12 bases separating them. This CDR3 has 13 amino acids. The CDR3 loop is CASSLRGNDEQYF. Here the CDR3 DNA reads TGTGCCAGCAGCCTGAGGGGTAACGACGAGCAGTACTTC.

The chain is built from TRBV7-8 and TRBJ2-1; 8 bases align to TRBD2. The CDR3 sequence is 18 residues long. The V gene's germline CDR1 is SGHVS and CDR2 FQNEAQ. V shed 1 base and J 4 bases; nucleotides not matched to a gene: 12. CDR3 protein: CASSLGSIAGGQYNEQFF. In DNA, the CDR3 is TGTGCCAGCAGCTTAGGATCTATTGCGGGAGGACAGTACAATGAGCAGTTCTTC.

This clonotype was seen repeatedly, ten times or more. CDR3 amino acids: CAISLTGMNTEAFF. CDR3 coding DNA: TGTGCCATCAGCCTGACAGGGATGAACACTGAAGCTTTCTTT. V gene TRBV10-3 combines with J gene TRBJ1-1; TRBD1 matches at 7 bases. CDR3 size: 14 residues. The germline CDR1 and CDR2 sequences are ENHRY and SYGVKD. V was clipped by 6 bases and J by 0 bases; unmatched bases: 4.

V usage is TRBV20-1 and J usage is TRBJ1-1; tentatively, D is TRBD1 (5 bases). The germline CDR1 and CDR2 sequences are DFQATT and SNEGSKA (reference sequence). CDR3 length: 13 amino acids. Trimming stripped 6 bases from V and 0 bases from J, with 11 bases between. In DNA, the CDR3 is TGCAGTGCAACGACAGATATGAACACTGAAGCTTTCTTT. Amino acids: CSATTDMNTEAFF.

J is TRBJ1-3 and V is TRBV19; 7 nucleotides match TRBD1. Losses at the gene ends were 5 bases for V and 0 bases for J; bases not matched to a gene: 4. The germline gives CDR1 LNHDA, CDR2 SQIVND (reference sequence). The CDR3 has 15 residues. The CDR3 loop is CASSAGDSSGNTIYF. The CDR3 region has the DNA TGTGCCAGTAGTGCCGGGGACAGCTCTGGAAACACCATATATTTT.

The chain recombines TRBV7-9 with TRBJ2-5; 7 nucleotides align to TRBD2. CDR3 length: 15 amino acids. Losses at the gene ends were 2 bases for V and 2 bases for J; bases not matched to a gene: 5. CDR1 and CDR2 from the germline V gene are SEHNR and FQNEAQ (reference sequence). CDR3 loop: CASSLRAGRQETQYF. The DNA of the CDR3 is TGTGCCAGCAGCTTACGAGCGGGAAGACAAGAGACCCAGTACTTC.

This chain links TRBV6-2 or TRBV6-3 with TRBJ1-1, with D possibly TRBD1 on 5 matching bases. Germline V gene lookup returns CDR1 MNHEY and CDR2 SVGEGT. V lost 2 bases and J lost 3, with 10 bases in between. The CDR3 contains 14 residues. CDR3: CASSYGTAYTEAFF. CDR3 DNA sequence: TGTGCCAGCAGTTACGGGACGGCTTACACTGAAGCTTTCTTT.

CDR3 DNA sequence: TGCAGTGCTAGTGCCTCCGTTCGGGGCCAGTACTTC. This codes for CSASASVRGQYF. The V call is TRBV20-1, the J call TRBJ2-5; D perhaps matches TRBD2 (5 bases). This CDR3 region has 12 residues. Germline-derived CDR1 and CDR2 are DFQATT and SNEGSKA (reference sequence). V lost 3 bases and J 10 bases, leaving 15 bases between the germline ends.

V gene TRBV5-1 combines with J gene TRBJ2-1; 11 nucleotides line up with TRBD2. The CDR3 extends over 18 amino acids. The germline V gene encodes CDR1 SGHRS and CDR2 YFSETQ. V was pared by 1 base and J by 7 bases, with 13 bases of the junction left unmatched. Here the CDR3 DNA reads TGCGCCAGCAGCTTGAGTTTATTAGCGGGAGGGCCGTGGAATGAGCAGTTCTTC. Translating it yields CASSLSLLAGGPWNEQFF.

This clonotype has only a few counts. The chain joins TRBV18 to TRBJ2-5, with 7 positions matching TRBD1. CDR3 length: 13 residues. The germline V gene has CDR1 KGHSH and CDR2 LQKENI. V lost 3 bases, J lost 3 bases, and 1 base stayed unmatched. In DNA form, the CDR3 reads TGTGCCAGCTCACCGGGACAGAAAGAGACCCAGTACTTC. This gives the protein CASSPGQKETQYF.

The rearrangement joins TRBV19 to TRBJ1-4; the D is unclear. The CDR3 runs 16 residues. Trimming took 8 bases from V and 4 from J, leaving 20 bases between them. Germline loops: CDR1 LNHDA, CDR2 SQIVND (reference sequence). The CDR3: CASSRHGPRINEKLFF. CDR3 bases: TGTGCCAGTTCCCGACACGGCCCGAGGATTAATGAAAAACTGTTTTTT.

In its sample, this clonotype was seen once. Compared with germline, one end of the junction differs, possibly owing to a read error. The rearrangement uses TRBV29-1 and TRBJ2-3, with no clear D. This CDR3 is built from 15 residues. Germline V CDR1 and CDR2: SQVTM, ANQGSEA. CDR3 residues: CSLDRARGSTDTQYF. CDR3 bases: TGCAGCCTTGACCGAGCGAGAGGTAGTACAGATACGCAGTATTTT.

In the case of this clonotype: With a much larger clone just one base away, this may be a read error. This rearrangement joins TRBV3-1 to TRBJ1-1; no reliable D call. Germline V CDR1 and CDR2: LGHDT, YNNKEL (reference sequence). The CDR3 contains 17 residues. V dropped 0 bases and J dropped 1 base, with 15 bases sitting between them. The CDR3 sequence is CASSQDWTYPGNTEAFF. CDR3 nucleotides: TGTGCCAGCAGCCAAGATTGGACTTACCCTGGGAACACTGAAGCTTTCTTT.

V is TRBV7-3 and J is TRBJ2-6, with 9 bases matching TRBD2. V lost 3 bases to trimming and J lost 2 bases; unmatched junction nucleotides: 8. Germline V CDR1 and CDR2: SGHTA, FQGTGA. This CDR3 spans 18 amino acids. In nucleotides, the CDR3 is TGTGCCAGCAGCTTTCTGGGGCTAGCGGGAACTGGGGCCAACGTCCTGACTTTC. It codes for CASSFLGLAGTGANVLTF.

This clonotype was observed many times. V is TRBV6-1 and J is TRBJ1-2; 7 bases are a match to TRBD1. The CDR3 spans 16 residues. The J segment lost 3 bases and the V segment lost 5 bases, leaving 12 bases of the junction unmatched. Germline CDR1 MNHNS, CDR2 SASEGT. CDR3 residues: CASSSLDRTGDYGYTF. CDR3 DNA: TGTGCCAGCAGTTCCCTGGACAGGACCGGGGACTATGGCTACACCTTC.

V and J are TRBV4-1 and TRBJ2-1; D ambiguous. The V end was cut by 0 bases, the J end by 9 bases, with 12 bases between. The CDR3 extends over 14 amino acids. Germline V CDR1 and CDR2: MGHRA, YSYEKL. The CDR3 is CASSQDLGITEQFF. CDR3 bases: TGCGCCAGCAGCCAAGATCTTGGGATTACTGAGCAGTTCTTC.

The J gene is TRBJ2-3, the V gene TRBV24-1, with D possibly matching TRBD1 (6 bases). The CDR3 covers 13 residues. Germline loops: CDR1 KGHDR, CDR2 SFDVKD. Trimming pared 4 bases from V and 4 bases from J, leaving 8 bases between. DNA for the CDR3: TGTGCCACCAGTGAGGGGGCTTCAGATACGCAGTATTTT. Its protein is CATSEGASDTQYF.

The rearrangement links TRBV28 to TRBJ1-2; TRBD1 matches 11 bases. This CDR3 has 21 residues. Germline V lookup: CDR1 MDHEN, CDR2 SYDVKM. Losses at the gene ends were 5 bases for V and 0 bases for J; bases not matched to a gene: 20. The CDR3 DNA reads TGTGCCAGCAGTGGACAGGGGGCGCGGAATGGGAAGAATCCTTCTAACTATGGCTACACCTTC. Translated, it gives CASSGQGARNGKNPSNYGYTF.

This clonotype was seen a few times. V is TRBV30 and J is TRBJ1-1; 10 bases are a match to TRBD1. The V gene's germline CDR1 is GTSNPN and CDR2 SVGIG (reference sequence). V shed 0 bases and J 5 bases; nucleotides not matched to a gene: 3. The CDR3 sequence is 14 residues long. CDR3 loop: CAWSVGTGDTEAFF. CDR3 sequence (DNA): TGTGCCTGGAGTGTTGGGACAGGGGATACTGAAGCTTTCTTT.

This chain joins TRBV7-6 and TRBJ1-2, with a tentative D call TRBD1 (5 bases). The germline CDR1 and CDR2 sequences are SGHVS and FNYEAQ. V shed 0 bases and J shed 8 bases, with 10 bases lying between them. The CDR3 has 13 residues. The DNA for the CDR3 is TGTGCCAGCAGCTTAGCCGGGGCCGCCGGCTACACCTTC. It is translated as CASSLAGAAGYTF. Drawing the rest from reference TRBV7-6 and TRBJ1-2, the complete variable domain is GAGVSQSPRYKVTKRGQDVALRCDPISGHVSLYWYRQALGQGPEFLTYFNYEAQQDKSGLPNDRFSAERPEGSISTLTIQRTEQRDSAMYRCASSLAGAAGYTFGSGTRLTVV.

Of note for this clonotype: In this CDR3 the conserved last residue, phenylalanine or tryptophan, is missing, so a read error is likely. This sequence joins TRBV6-9 and TRBJ1-1; D unclear. Germline assignment: CDR1 MNHGY and CDR2 SVAAGI. This CDR3 has 14 amino acids. DNA of the CDR3: TGCGCCAGCAGCCAACTAGGGCAGAACACTGAAGCTTTCCTT. Encoded protein: CASSQLGQNTEAFL.

V is TRBV9 and J is TRBJ2-3; the match to TRBD2 covers 8 bases. In germline, CDR1 is SGDLS, CDR2 YYNGEE. Germline trimming cut 3 bases from V and 2 bases from J; bases unmatched to any gene: 5. The CDR3 contains 15 residues. DNA for the CDR3: TGTGCCAGCAGCGCAGGGACTAGTATCACAGATACGCAGTATTTT. Encoded protein: CASSAGTSITDTQYF.

On this clonotype: A read error is possible here, since a much larger clone lies one base away. J is TRBJ1-2 and V is TRBV12-3 or TRBV12-4; D is unresolved. CDR3 size: 15 residues. Here the CDR3 reads CASSLGRPTTYGYIF. The CDR3 region has the DNA TGTGCCAGCAGTTTAGGGCGGCCTACTACCTATGGCTACATCTTC.

The rearrangement links TRBV6-4 to TRBJ2-3, with TRBD2 identical over 10 bases. The CDR3 length is 13 residues. V trimming: 3 bases; J trimming: 8 bases; junction bases outside the gene matches: 2. The germline gives CDR1 MRHNA, CDR2 SNTAGT. DNA of the CDR3: TGTGCCAGCAGTGAGGCTAGCGGGAGTACGCAGTATTTT. Translating it yields CASSEASGSTQYF.

J is TRBJ2-1 and V is TRBV11-2; TRBD2 matches 14 bases. Trimming at V came to 4 bases and at J to 7 bases, leaving 6 bases not matched to a gene. Germline CDR1 is SGHAT and CDR2 is FQNNGV. This CDR3 has 16 residues. In nucleotides, the CDR3 is TGTGCCAGCAGCTCTCCGACTAGCGGGAGGGTGAATGAGCAGTTCTTC. It codes for CASSSPTSGRVNEQFF.

J is TRBJ1-2 and V is TRBV19; D ambiguous. This CDR3 has 13 residues. Trimming removed 7 bases at V and 4 bases at J, with 13 bases between. Germline V lookup: CDR1 LNHDA, CDR2 SQIVND (reference sequence). Written as DNA, the CDR3 is TGTGCCAGTAACTCTCACCGGGGCTATGGCTACACCTTC. Its translation: CASNSHRGYGYTF.

This CDR3 is CASIKVGASGSNTGELFF. The DNA of the CDR3 is TGTGCCAGCATCAAAGTGGGTGCTAGCGGGTCGAACACCGGGGAGCTGTTTTTT. The V and J genes are TRBV6-1 and TRBJ2-2; TRBD2 agrees at 8 bases. CDR1 is MNHNS and CDR2 is SASEGT in the germline V gene. Trimming removed 7 bases from V and 0 bases from J; junction bases left unmatched: 13. This CDR3 comprises 18 residues.

This clonotype was counted ten times or more. This chain joins TRBV11-2 and TRBJ2-3; D unresolved. The CDR3 covers 11 residues. The germline gives CDR1 SGHAT, CDR2 FQNNGV. Deletions cut 7 bases from V and 6 bases from J, with 8 bases between. CDR3 loop: CASTSGDTQYF. DNA of the CDR3: TGTGCCAGCACTAGTGGGGATACGCAGTATTTT.

The chain recombines TRBV12-3 or TRBV12-4 with TRBJ2-2; 13 bases are shared with TRBD2. The CDR3 covers 13 residues. Unmatched junction bases numbered 4, after V lost 5 bases and J lost 13 bases. The CDR3 DNA is TGTGCCAGCAGTAGACTAGCGGGAGGCACGCTGTTTTTT. Translated: CASSRLAGGTLFF.